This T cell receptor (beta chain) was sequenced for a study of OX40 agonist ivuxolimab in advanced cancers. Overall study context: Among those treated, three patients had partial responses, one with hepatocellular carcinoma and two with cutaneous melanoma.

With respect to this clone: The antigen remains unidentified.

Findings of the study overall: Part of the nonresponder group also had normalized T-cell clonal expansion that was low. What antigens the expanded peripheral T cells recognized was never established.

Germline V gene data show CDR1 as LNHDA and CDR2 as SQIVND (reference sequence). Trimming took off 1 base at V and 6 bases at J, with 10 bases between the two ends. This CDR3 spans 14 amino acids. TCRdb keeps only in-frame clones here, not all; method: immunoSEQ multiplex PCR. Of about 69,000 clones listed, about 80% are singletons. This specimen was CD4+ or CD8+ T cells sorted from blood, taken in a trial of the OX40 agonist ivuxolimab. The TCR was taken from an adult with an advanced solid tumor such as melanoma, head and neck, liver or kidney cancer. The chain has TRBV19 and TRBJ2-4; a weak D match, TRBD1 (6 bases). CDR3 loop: CASSIGQGRNIQYF. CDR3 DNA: TGTGCCAGTAGTATAGGCCAGGGGCGAAACATTCAGTACTTC. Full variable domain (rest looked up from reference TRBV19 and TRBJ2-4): DGGITQSPKYLFRKEGQNVTLSCEQNLNHDAMYWYRQDPGQGLRLIYYSQIVNDFQKGDIAEGYSVSREKKESFPLTVTSAQKNPTAFYLCASSIGQGRNIQYFGAGTRLSVL.